These T cell receptor beta chains were read from a single sample in a study of long-term antiretroviral therapy in people with HIV. Profiling relied on immunoSEQ multiplex PCR, and the TCRdb table lists in-frame clones only, not all of them. This sample carries 14,000 or so clones, 65% to 85% of them seen once, and the ten largest clones take more than 15%. Sequencing used unsorted PBMCs, obtained 1.8 years before starting antiretroviral therapy. The origin of the receptors is a middle-aged woman with HIV. CDR3s leave out the opening cysteine and the closing phenylalanine or tryptophan. Rows give clone size only sometimes, using once, few, many, or a class for an expanded clone.

CDR3aa: ASSPQGASGNTIY; j_gene: TRBJ1-3; len: 13; abundance: NA; v_gene: TRBV5-1
CDR3aa: ASSVESSGRPGGTQY; j_gene: TRBJ2-3; len: 15; abundance: NA; v_gene: TRBV9
CDR3aa: ASSLFGANEQF; j_gene: TRBJ2-1; len: 11; abundance: NA; v_gene: TRBV4-1
CDR3aa: ASSLARTVHVEKLF; j_gene: TRBJ1-4; len: 14; abundance: few; v_gene: TRBV7-2
CDR3aa: ASSYSREYMYEQF; j_gene: TRBJ2-1; len: 13; abundance: NA; v_gene: TRBV6-6
CDR3aa: ASSRSDSREQY; j_gene: TRBJ2-7; len: 11; abundance: NA; v_gene: TRBV19
CDR3aa: ASSFRLGWGTEAF; j_gene: TRBJ1-1; len: 13; abundance: NA; v_gene: TRBV28
CDR3aa: ATRGGSTDTQY; j_gene: TRBJ2-3; len: 11; abundance: NA; v_gene: TRBV6-5
CDR3aa: ASSLGYEQY; j_gene: TRBJ2-7; len: 9; abundance: NA; v_gene: TRBV28
CDR3aa: ASSLSYPGLGNVGWETQY; j_gene: TRBJ2-5; len: 18; abundance: NA; v_gene: TRBV7-8
CDR3aa: ASRSLSPAGSTDTQY; j_gene: TRBJ2-3; len: 15; abundance: NA; v_gene: TRBV2
CDR3aa: ASHDEKLF; j_gene: TRBJ1-4; len: 8; abundance: few; v_gene: TRBV6-1
CDR3aa: ASSLISGTGGSNEQF; j_gene: TRBJ2-1; len: 15; abundance: NA; v_gene: TRBV18
CDR3aa: ASSQTGFNQPQH; j_gene: TRBJ1-5; len: 12; abundance: NA; v_gene: TRBV4-3
CDR3aa: ASSPSRGTYEQY; j_gene: TRBJ2-7; len: 12; abundance: NA; v_gene: TRBV5-8
CDR3aa: ASSIGGRRDEQF; j_gene: TRBJ2-1; len: 12; abundance: NA; v_gene: TRBV19
CDR3aa: ASRLTEAGEAF; j_gene: TRBJ1-1; len: 11; abundance: NA; v_gene: TRBV6-4
CDR3aa: ASSLLAGKETQY; j_gene: TRBJ2-5; len: 12; abundance: NA; v_gene: TRBV7-8
CDR3aa: ASSPQGKGQPQH; j_gene: TRBJ1-5; len: 12; abundance: NA; v_gene: TRBV27
CDR3aa: ASSLMDSWSYEQY; j_gene: TRBJ2-7; len: 13; abundance: NA; v_gene: TRBV5-4
CDR3aa: ASSLTGTSHHEQY; j_gene: TRBJ2-7; len: 13; abundance: NA; v_gene: TRBV27
CDR3aa: ASSTGNQETQY; j_gene: TRBJ2-5; len: 11; abundance: NA; v_gene: TRBV7-7
CDR3aa: ASNLAGEYNEQF; j_gene: TRBJ2-1; len: 12; abundance: NA; v_gene: TRBV5-1
CDR3aa: AISGLGGATGELF; j_gene: TRBJ2-2; len: 13; abundance: once; v_gene: TRBV10-3
CDR3aa: ASSLKRVDTGELF; j_gene: TRBJ2-2; len: 13; abundance: once; v_gene: TRBV27
CDR3aa: ASSVNSETNPNSYEQY; j_gene: TRBJ2-7; len: 16; abundance: NA; v_gene: TRBV9
CDR3aa: SVAVAGTDTQY; j_gene: TRBJ2-3; len: 11; abundance: NA; v_gene: TRBV29-1
CDR3aa: ASSEGRFSNQPQH; j_gene: TRBJ1-5; len: 13; abundance: NA; v_gene: TRBV2
CDR3aa: ASSLEAAEAF; j_gene: TRBJ1-1; len: 10; abundance: NA; v_gene: TRBV7-8
CDR3aa: ASSGTGGSYEQY; j_gene: TRBJ2-7; len: 12; abundance: NA; v_gene: TRBV6-5
CDR3aa: ASSLLSGYSYNEQF; j_gene: TRBJ2-1; len: 14; abundance: NA; v_gene: TRBV11-2
CDR3aa: ASSYGTGGYGYT; j_gene: TRBJ1-2; len: 12; abundance: NA; v_gene: TRBV6-5
CDR3aa: ASSSQGAEQY; j_gene: TRBJ2-7; len: 10; abundance: NA; v_gene: TRBV7-6
CDR3aa: AISDGGGASYGYT; j_gene: TRBJ1-2; len: 13; abundance: NA; v_gene: TRBV10-3
CDR3aa: ASSLFTDSNQPQH; j_gene: TRBJ1-5; len: 13; abundance: NA; v_gene: TRBV5-6
CDR3aa: ASSEWGSNQPQH; j_gene: TRBJ1-5; len: 12; abundance: NA; v_gene: TRBV2
CDR3aa: ASSTIAGIPYEQY; j_gene: TRBJ2-7; len: 13; abundance: NA; v_gene: TRBV18
CDR3aa: ASSPRLAADNEQF; j_gene: TRBJ2-1; len: 13; abundance: NA; v_gene: TRBV18
CDR3aa: ASRDRENQPQH; j_gene: TRBJ1-5; len: 11; abundance: NA; v_gene: TRBV4-1
CDR3aa: ASSLAQGQGVGNQPQH; j_gene: TRBJ1-5; len: 16; abundance: NA; v_gene: TRBV7-2
CDR3aa: ASSEAGTVYGQPQH; j_gene: TRBJ1-5; len: 14; abundance: NA; v_gene: TRBV6-1